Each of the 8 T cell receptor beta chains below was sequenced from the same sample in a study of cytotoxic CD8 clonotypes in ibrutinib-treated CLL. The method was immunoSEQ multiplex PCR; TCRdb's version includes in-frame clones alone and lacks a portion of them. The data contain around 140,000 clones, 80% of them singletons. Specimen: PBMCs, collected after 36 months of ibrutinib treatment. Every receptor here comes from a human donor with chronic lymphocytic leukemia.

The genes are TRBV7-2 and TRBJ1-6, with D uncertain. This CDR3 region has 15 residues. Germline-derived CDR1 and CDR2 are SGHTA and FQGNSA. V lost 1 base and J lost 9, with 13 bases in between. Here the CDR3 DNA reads TGTGCCAGCAGCTTAGGGTCGGGAAGAGGTTCACCCCTCCACTTT. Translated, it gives CASSLGSGRGSPLHF. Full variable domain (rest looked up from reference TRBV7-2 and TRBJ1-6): GAGVSQSPSNKVTEKGKDVELRCDPISGHTALYWYRQSLGQGLEFLIYFQGNSAPDKSGLPSDRFSAERTGGSVSTLTIQRTQQEDSAVYLCASSLGSGRGSPLHFGNGTRLTVT.

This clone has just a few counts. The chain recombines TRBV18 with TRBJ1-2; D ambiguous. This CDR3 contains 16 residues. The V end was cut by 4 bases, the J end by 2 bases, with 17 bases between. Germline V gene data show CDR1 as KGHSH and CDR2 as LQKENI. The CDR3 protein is CASSLGLTETNYGYTF. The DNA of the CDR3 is TGTGCCAGCTCACTCGGATTGACTGAGACAAACTATGGCTACACCTTC.

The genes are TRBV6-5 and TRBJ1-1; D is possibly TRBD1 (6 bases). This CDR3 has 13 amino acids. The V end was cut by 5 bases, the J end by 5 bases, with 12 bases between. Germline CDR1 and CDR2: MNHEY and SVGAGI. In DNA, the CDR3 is TGTGCCAGCAGTAATCAACAGGGAACTGAAGCTTTCTTT. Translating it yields CASSNQQGTEAFF.

As DNA, the CDR3 is TGTGCCTGGAGTGTAATGAAGTTCCCTGAAGCTTTCTTT. This gives the protein CAWSVMKFPEAFF. J is TRBJ1-1 and V is TRBV30; D ambiguous. V dropped 0 bases and J dropped 6 bases, with 11 bases sitting between them. Germline-derived CDR1 and CDR2 are GTSNPN and SVGIG (reference sequence). The CDR3 runs 13 residues.

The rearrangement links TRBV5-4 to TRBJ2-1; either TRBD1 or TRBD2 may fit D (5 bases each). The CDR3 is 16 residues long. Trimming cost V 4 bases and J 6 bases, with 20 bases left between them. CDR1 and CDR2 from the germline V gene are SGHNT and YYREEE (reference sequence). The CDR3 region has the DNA TGTGCCAGCAGCCCTCCCGGGACGGTCTACGGCAATGAGCAGTTCTTC. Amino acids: CASSPPGTVYGNEQFF.

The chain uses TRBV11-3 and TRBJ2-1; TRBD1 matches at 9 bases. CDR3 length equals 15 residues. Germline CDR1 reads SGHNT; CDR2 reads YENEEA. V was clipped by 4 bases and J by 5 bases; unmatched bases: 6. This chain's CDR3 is CASSSTGTGNNEQFF. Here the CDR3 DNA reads TGTGCCAGCAGCTCAACCGGGACAGGGAACAATGAGCAGTTCTTC.

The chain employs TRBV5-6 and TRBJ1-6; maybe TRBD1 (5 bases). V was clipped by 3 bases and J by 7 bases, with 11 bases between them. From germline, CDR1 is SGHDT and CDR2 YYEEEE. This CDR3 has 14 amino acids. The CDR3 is CASSSGTGNSPLHF. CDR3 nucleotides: TGTGCCAGCAGCTCCGGGACGGGAAATTCACCCCTCCACTTT.

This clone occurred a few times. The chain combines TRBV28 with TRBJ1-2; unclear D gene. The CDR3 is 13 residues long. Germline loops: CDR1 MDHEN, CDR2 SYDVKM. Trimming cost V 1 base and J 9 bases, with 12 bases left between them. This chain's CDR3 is CASSLSLPWRYTF. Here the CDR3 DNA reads TGTGCCAGCAGTTTATCCCTCCCCTGGCGCTACACCTTC.